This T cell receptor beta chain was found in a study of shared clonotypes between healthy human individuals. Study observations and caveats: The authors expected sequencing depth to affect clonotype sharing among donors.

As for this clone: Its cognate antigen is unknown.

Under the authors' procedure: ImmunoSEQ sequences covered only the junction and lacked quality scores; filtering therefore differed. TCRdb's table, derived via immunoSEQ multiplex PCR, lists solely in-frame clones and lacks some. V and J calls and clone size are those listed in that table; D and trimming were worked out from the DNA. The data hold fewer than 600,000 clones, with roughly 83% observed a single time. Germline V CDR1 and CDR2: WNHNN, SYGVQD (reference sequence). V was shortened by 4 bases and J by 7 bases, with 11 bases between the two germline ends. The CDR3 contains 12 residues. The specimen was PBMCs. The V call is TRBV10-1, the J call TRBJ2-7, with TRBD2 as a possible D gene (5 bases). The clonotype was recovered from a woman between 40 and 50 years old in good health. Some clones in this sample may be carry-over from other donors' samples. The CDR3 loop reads CASSVDRGEQYF. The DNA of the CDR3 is TGCGCCAGCAGTGTCGACCGGGGAGAGCAGTACTTC.